Listed below are T cell receptor beta chains from one sample, sequenced in a study of blood T cells in healthy people across ages. TCRdb redid the calling of the 5' RACE reads with MiXCR, one entry per CDR3 protein. The repertoire includes 1.2 million to 1.5 million distinct CDR3 sequences, roughly 40% of them detected once, and roughly 7.7% sits in the top ten. The sample was blood. The receptor source for this set is a woman aged 18-35 years in good health. CDR3s include the opening cysteine and the closing phenylalanine or tryptophan. Fields, in order: D gene, J gene, clone size, V gene, CDR3 protein, CDR3 DNA. D genes are given only for firm matches. Size is omitted from some rows. Given values are once, few, many or a class for expanded clones.

d_gene: TRBD1
j_gene: TRBJ1-2
abundance: few
v_gene: TRBV12-3/TRBV12-4
CDR3aa: CASRVTGEFGYTF
CDR3nt: TGTGCCAGCAGGGTAACAGGGGAGTTCGGCTACACCTTC

d_gene: NA
j_gene: TRBJ2-3
abundance: NA
v_gene: TRBV7-7
CDR3aa: CASSLQGGTTDTQYF
CDR3nt: TGTGCCAGCAGCTTACAGGGAGGAACCACAGATACGCAGTATTTT

d_gene: NA
j_gene: TRBJ1-5
abundance: once
v_gene: TRBV20-1
CDR3aa: CSAGSVSNQPQHF
CDR3nt: TGCAGTGCCGGGAGCGTTAGCAATCAGCCCCAGCATTTT

d_gene: TRBD1
j_gene: TRBJ1-6
abundance: few
v_gene: TRBV15
CDR3aa: CATSRETDRESPLHF
CDR3nt: TGTGCCACCAGCAGAGAAACGGACAGGGAATCACCCCTCCACTTT

d_gene: TRBD1
j_gene: TRBJ1-2
abundance: NA
v_gene: TRBV4-2
CDR3aa: CASSRTGQEVYGYTF
CDR3nt: TGTGCCAGCAGCCGCACGGGACAGGAAGTCTATGGCTACACCTTC

d_gene: NA
j_gene: TRBJ2-1
abundance: NA
v_gene: TRBV24-1
CDR3aa: CATSDSGPSSYNEQFF
CDR3nt: TGTGCCACCAGTGATTCCGGACCAAGCTCCTACAATGAGCAGTTCTTC

d_gene: NA
j_gene: TRBJ1-1
abundance: NA
v_gene: TRBV29-1
CDR3aa: CSVVAANTEAFF
CDR3nt: TGCAGCGTTGTCGCTGCTAACACTGAAGCTTTCTTT

d_gene: TRBD2
j_gene: TRBJ2-1
abundance: NA
v_gene: TRBV19
CDR3aa: CASATGTSGKKEQFF
CDR3nt: TGTGCCAGTGCGACCGGGACTAGCGGGAAGAAGGAGCAGTTCTTC

d_gene: TRBD2
j_gene: TRBJ2-7
abundance: NA
v_gene: TRBV20-1
CDR3aa: CSAPGLADDLEQYF
CDR3nt: TGCAGTGCTCCCGGACTAGCGGATGACTTGGAGCAGTACTTC

d_gene: TRBD1
j_gene: TRBJ1-5
abundance: NA
v_gene: TRBV6-5
CDR3aa: CASSSGTGPYSNQPQHF
CDR3nt: TGTGCCAGCAGTTCCGGGACAGGGCCTTATAGCAATCAGCCCCAGCATTTT

d_gene: NA
j_gene: TRBJ1-1
abundance: NA
v_gene: TRBV10-3
CDR3aa: CAIRNNMGQGDNTEAFF
CDR3nt: TGTGCCATCAGAAACAATATGGGGCAGGGAGATAATACTGAAGCTTTCTTT

d_gene: NA
j_gene: TRBJ1-5
abundance: few
v_gene: TRBV9
CDR3aa: CASSPTANQPQHF
CDR3nt: TGTGCCAGCAGCCCCACGGCCAATCAGCCCCAGCATTTT

d_gene: NA
j_gene: TRBJ2-5
abundance: few
v_gene: TRBV6-5
CDR3aa: CASSPGLAIETQYF
CDR3nt: TGTGCCAGCTCCCCGGGTCTAGCGATCGAGACCCAGTACTTC

d_gene: NA
j_gene: TRBJ1-6
abundance: few
v_gene: TRBV6-1
CDR3aa: CASSRDLRPPYNSPLHF
CDR3nt: TGTGCCAGCAGCCGGGACCTTCGACCTCCTTATAATTCACCCCTCCACTTT

d_gene: TRBD1
j_gene: TRBJ1-1
abundance: NA
v_gene: TRBV12-3/TRBV12-4
CDR3aa: CASSPGQGASSTEAFF
CDR3nt: TGTGCCAGCAGTCCAGGACAGGGGGCGAGCTCCACTGAAGCTTTCTTT

d_gene: NA
j_gene: TRBJ2-1
abundance: NA
v_gene: TRBV24-1
CDR3aa: CATSDSSTPNEQFF
CDR3nt: TGTGCCACCAGTGATTCCTCTACTCCCAATGAGCAGTTCTTC

d_gene: NA
j_gene: TRBJ1-1
abundance: NA
v_gene: TRBV5-1
CDR3aa: CASSWGGGAEAFF
CDR3nt: TGCGCCAGCAGCTGGGGGGGGGGAGCTGAAGCTTTCTTT

d_gene: NA
j_gene: TRBJ2-7
abundance: once
v_gene: TRBV9
CDR3aa: CASSAPSVSSYEQYF
CDR3nt: TGTGCCAGCAGCGCCCCTTCGGTGAGCTCCTACGAGCAGTACTTC

d_gene: TRBD2
j_gene: TRBJ2-2
abundance: NA
v_gene: TRBV20-1
CDR3aa: CSAGTSGGNRELFF
CDR3nt: TGCAGTGCGGGGACTAGCGGGGGGAACAGGGAGCTGTTTTTT

d_gene: TRBD2
j_gene: TRBJ2-7
abundance: NA
v_gene: TRBV20-1
CDR3aa: CSAEGAGSGRSYNEQYF
CDR3nt: TGCAGTGCGGAGGGGGCGGGTAGCGGGAGGTCCTACAATGAGCAGTACTTC

d_gene: TRBD1
j_gene: TRBJ1-1
abundance: NA
v_gene: TRBV10-3
CDR3aa: CAVSEGQLNTEAFF
CDR3nt: TGTGCCGTATCTGAGGGACAGCTCAACACTGAAGCTTTCTTT

d_gene: TRBD1
j_gene: TRBJ2-1
abundance: few
v_gene: TRBV29-1
CDR3aa: CSVVKSPGGAFNEQFF
CDR3nt: TGCAGCGTTGTCAAGTCGCCAGGGGGCGCATTTAATGAGCAGTTCTTC

d_gene: NA
j_gene: TRBJ1-4
abundance: NA
v_gene: TRBV5-1
CDR3aa: CAGSAENEKLFF
CDR3nt: TGCGCCGGCAGCGCCGAGAATGAAAAACTGTTTTTT

d_gene: TRBD1
j_gene: TRBJ1-1
abundance: NA
v_gene: TRBV11-3
CDR3aa: CASSRGTGESTEAFF
CDR3nt: TGTGCCAGCAGCCGAGGGACAGGGGAGAGCACTGAAGCTTTCTTT